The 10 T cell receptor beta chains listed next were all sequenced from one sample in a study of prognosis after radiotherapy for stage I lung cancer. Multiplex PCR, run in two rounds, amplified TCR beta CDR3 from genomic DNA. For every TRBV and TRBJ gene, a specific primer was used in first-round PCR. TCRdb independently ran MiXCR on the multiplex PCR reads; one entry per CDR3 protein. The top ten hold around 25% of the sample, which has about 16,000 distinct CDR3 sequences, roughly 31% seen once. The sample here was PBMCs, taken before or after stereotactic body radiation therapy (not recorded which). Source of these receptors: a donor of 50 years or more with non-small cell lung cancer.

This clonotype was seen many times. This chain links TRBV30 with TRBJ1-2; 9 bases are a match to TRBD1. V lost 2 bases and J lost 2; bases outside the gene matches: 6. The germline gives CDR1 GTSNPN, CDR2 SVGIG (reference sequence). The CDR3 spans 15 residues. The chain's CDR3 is CAWSRDRAQNYGYTF. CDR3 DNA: TGTGCCTGGAGTCGGGACAGGGCTCAAAACTATGGCTACACCTTC.

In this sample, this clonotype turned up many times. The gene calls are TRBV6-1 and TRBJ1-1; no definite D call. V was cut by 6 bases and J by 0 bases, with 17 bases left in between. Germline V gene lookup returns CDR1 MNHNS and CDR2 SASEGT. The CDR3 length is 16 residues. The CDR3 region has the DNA TGTGCCAGCAGCTTAGGTGGAGGTTCGGTGAACACTGAAGCTTTCTTT. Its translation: CASSLGGGSVNTEAFF.

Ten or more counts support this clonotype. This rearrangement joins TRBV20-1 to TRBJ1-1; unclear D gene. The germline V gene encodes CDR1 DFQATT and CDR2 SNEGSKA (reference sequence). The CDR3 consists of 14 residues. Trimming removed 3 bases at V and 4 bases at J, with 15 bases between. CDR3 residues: CSASSGSAGTEAFF. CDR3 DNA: TGCAGTGCTAGTTCGGGGAGCGCGGGCACTGAAGCTTTCTTT.

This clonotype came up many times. CDR3 residues: CASSQGRWGLGQGVSYEQYF. In DNA form, the CDR3 reads TGTGCCAGCAGCCAAGGAAGATGGGGGCTCGGGCAGGGGGTTTCCTACGAGCAGTACTTC. This chain links TRBV3-1 with TRBJ2-7; 7 bases line up with TRBD1. Germline V gene data show CDR1 as LGHDT and CDR2 as YNNKEL (reference sequence). Losses at the gene ends were 1 base for V and 1 base for J; bases not matched to a gene: 19. The CDR3 runs to 20 residues.

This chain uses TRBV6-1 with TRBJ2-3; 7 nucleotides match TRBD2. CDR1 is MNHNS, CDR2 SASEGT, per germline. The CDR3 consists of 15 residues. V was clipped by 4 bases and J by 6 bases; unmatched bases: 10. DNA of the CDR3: TGTGCCAGCAGTGCGACTAGCAGGAGCGCTGATACGCAGTATTTT. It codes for CASSATSRSADTQYF.

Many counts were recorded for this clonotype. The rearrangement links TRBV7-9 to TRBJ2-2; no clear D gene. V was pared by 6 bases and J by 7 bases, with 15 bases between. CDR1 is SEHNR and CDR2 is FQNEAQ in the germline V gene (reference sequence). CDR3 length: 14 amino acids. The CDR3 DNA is TGTGCCAGCAGTCGGGCCGAGCTCGGCGGGGAGCTGTTTTTT. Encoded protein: CASSRAELGGELFF. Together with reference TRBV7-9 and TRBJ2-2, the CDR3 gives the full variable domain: DTGVSQNPRHKITKRGQNVTFRCDPISEHNRLYWYRQTLGQGPEFLTYFQNEAQLEKSRLLSDRFSAERPKGSFSTLEIQRTEQGDSAMYLCASSRAELGGELFFGEGSRLTVL.

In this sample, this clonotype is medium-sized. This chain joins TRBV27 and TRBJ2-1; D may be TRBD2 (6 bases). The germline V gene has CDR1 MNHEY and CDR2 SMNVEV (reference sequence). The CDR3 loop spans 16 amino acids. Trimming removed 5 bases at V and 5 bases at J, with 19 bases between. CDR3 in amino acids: CASSPWEVVQDNEQFF. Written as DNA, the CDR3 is TGTGCCAGCAGTCCCTGGGAGGTAGTCCAGGACAATGAGCAGTTCTTC.

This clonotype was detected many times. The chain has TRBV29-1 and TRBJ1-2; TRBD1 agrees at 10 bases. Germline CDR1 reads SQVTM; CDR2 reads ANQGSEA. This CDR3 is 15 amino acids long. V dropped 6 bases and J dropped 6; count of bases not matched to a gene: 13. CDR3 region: CSVVRDRGRKNGYTF. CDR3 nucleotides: TGCAGCGTAGTCAGGGACAGGGGTCGCAAAAATGGCTACACCTTC.

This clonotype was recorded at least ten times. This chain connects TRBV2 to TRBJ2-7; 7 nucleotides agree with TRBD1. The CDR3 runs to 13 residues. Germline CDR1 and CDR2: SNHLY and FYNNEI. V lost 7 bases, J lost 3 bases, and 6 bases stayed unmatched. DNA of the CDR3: TGTGCCAGCAAAGACCGGGACAGCTACGAGCAGTACTTC. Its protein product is CASKDRDSYEQYF.

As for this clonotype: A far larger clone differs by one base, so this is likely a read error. CDR3 sequence (DNA): TGTGCCAGCAGTTTATATCGCGGTAGGGATTCACCCCTCTACTTT. This sequence encodes CASSLYRGRDSPLYF. The V and J genes are TRBV6-5 and TRBJ1-6; D unresolved. The CDR3 spans 15 residues. Germline V lookup: CDR1 MNHEY, CDR2 SVGAGI.